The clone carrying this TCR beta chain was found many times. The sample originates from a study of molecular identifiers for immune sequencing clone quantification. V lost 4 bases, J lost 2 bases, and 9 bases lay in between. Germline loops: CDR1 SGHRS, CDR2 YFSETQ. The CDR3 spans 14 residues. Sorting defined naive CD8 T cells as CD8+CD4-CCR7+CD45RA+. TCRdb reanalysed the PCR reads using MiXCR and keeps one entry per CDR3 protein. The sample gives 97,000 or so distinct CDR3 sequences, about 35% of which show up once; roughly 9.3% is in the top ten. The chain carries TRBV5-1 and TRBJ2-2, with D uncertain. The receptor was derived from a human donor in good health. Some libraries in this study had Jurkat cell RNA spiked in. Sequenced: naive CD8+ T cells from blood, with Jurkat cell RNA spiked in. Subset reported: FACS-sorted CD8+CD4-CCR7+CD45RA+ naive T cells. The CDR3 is CASSTNLNTGELFF. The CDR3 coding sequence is TGCGCCAGCAGCACGAACCTTAACACCGGGGAGCTGTTTTTT.